These T cell receptor beta chains were read from a single sample in a study of blood T cells in healthy people across ages. TCRdb passed the 5' RACE reads through MiXCR, listing each CDR3 protein once. The sample lists more than 900,000 distinct CDR3 sequences, under 35% occurring once. The sample was also reused in another study, on T cells of mothers and their children.

The sample comprised blood. The receptors were sampled from a middle-aged woman in good health. The CDR3 runs from the conserved cysteine through the conserved F or W. The order of the fields is clone size, D gene, J gene, V gene, CDR3 protein, CDR3 DNA. A D gene is named only where the DNA matches it firmly. Rows may omit the clone size; those that give it use once, few, many or a size class.

- - TRBJ2-6 TRBV20-1 CSRILGGWGSGANVRTF -
few - TRBJ1-1 TRBV20-1 CSAPPTVNTEAFF TGCAGTGCCCCCCCCACAGTTAACACTGAAGCTTTCTTT
- TRBD2 TRBJ2-1 TRBV4-1 CASSALAGAGETQFF TGCGCCAGCAGCGCCCTAGCGGGGGCGGGGGAGACCCAGTTCTTC
few TRBD1 TRBJ2-5 TRBV6-6 CASSYHRGETQYF TGTGCCAGCAGTTACCACAGGGGAGAGACCCAGTACTTC
- - TRBJ2-7 TRBV21-1 CASSNWGSYEQDF TGTGCCAGCAGCAACTGGGGGAGCTACGAGCAGGACTTC
- - TRBJ1-4 TRBV3-1 CASSQGTGVREKLFF TGTGCCAGCAGCCAAGGGACGGGAGTCCGTGAAAAACTGTTTTTT
once - TRBJ1-1 TRBV7-9 CASSQTNAQFLRDTEAFF TGTGCCAGCAGCCAGACAAATGCACAATTTCTTCGGGACACTGAAGCTTTCTTT
few TRBD2 TRBJ2-3 TRBV12-3/TRBV12-4 CASILRGGGDTQYF TGTGCCAGCATCCTGCGGGGGGGGGGAGATACGCAGTATTTT
- TRBD2 TRBJ2-1 TRBV9 CASSIAGGGEQFF TGTGCCAGCAGCATAGCGGGGGGCGGTGAGCAGTTCTTC
many TRBD1 TRBJ2-1 TRBV20-1 CSARDRDTGQTINEQFF TGCAGTGCTAGAGATAGAGATACGGGACAGACTATCAATGAGCAGTTCTTC
- - TRBJ1-2 TRBV4-1 CASSQARQTGYGYTF TGCGCCAGCAGCCAAGCTAGACAGACGGGCTATGGCTACACCTTC
few - TRBJ2-1 TRBV12-3/TRBV12-4 CASSLGAQWEQFF TGTGCCAGCAGTTTAGGCGCTCAATGGGAGCAGTTCTTC
few TRBD1 TRBJ1-6 TRBV7-9 CASSHPGQGRPPLHF TGTGCCAGCAGCCACCCGGGACAGGGGCGACCACCCCTCCACTTT
- - TRBJ2-7 TRBV27 CASSRRGGFTYEQYF TGTGCCAGCAGTCGCAGGGGAGGGTTTACCTACGAGCAGTACTTC
- - TRBJ2-5 TRBV28 CASRMIQATQETQYF TGTGCCAGCAGAATGATACAGGCTACCCAAGAGACCCAGTACTTC
- TRBD1 TRBJ2-7 TRBV27 CASSPIGQGVDEQYF TGTGCCAGCAGTCCCATAGGACAGGGTGTCGACGAGCAGTACTTC
many - TRBJ2-3 TRBV20-1 CSARKDSTDTQYF TGCAGTGCTAGGAAGGACTCTACAGATACGCAGTATTTT
- - TRBJ2-1 TRBV19 CASSIGARGRDEQFF TGTGCCAGTAGTATAGGGGCCAGGGGTAGGGATGAGCAGTTCTTC
many - TRBJ2-7 TRBV9 CASSSNGVEQYF TGTGCCAGCAGCTCTAACGGGGTCGAGCAGTACTTC
- - TRBJ2-5 TRBV12-3/TRBV12-4 CASRQTSYRTQYF TGTGCCAGCAGGCAGACTAGTTATAGGACCCAGTACTTC
- TRBD2 TRBJ2-1 TRBV2 CASRPGLAGHHNEQFF TGTGCCAGCAGACCTGGACTAGCGGGGCACCACAATGAGCAGTTCTTC
few TRBD2 TRBJ2-3 TRBV7-2 CASSLVGLAGTDTQYF TGTGCCAGCAGCTTAGTTGGACTAGCTGGCACAGATACGCAGTATTTT
- - TRBJ2-3 TRBV6-4 CASSQGRAGTQYF TGTGCCAGCAGTCAAGGACGTGCGGGTACGCAGTATTTT
- - TRBJ1-2 TRBV7-9 CASSPVHPLTGYTF TGTGCCAGCAGCCCTGTACACCCTTTGACGGGCTACACCTTC
many - TRBJ2-1 TRBV12-3/TRBV12-4 CASRAGYNEQFF TGTGCCAGCAGGGCGGGGTACAATGAGCAGTTCTTC
many - TRBJ1-2 TRBV5-6 CASSPDRTYGYTF TGTGCCAGCAGCCCCGACAGGACCTATGGCTACACCTTC
many - TRBJ1-4 TRBV20-1 CSARRHLKNEKLFF TGCAGTGCTAGACGACACTTGAAGAATGAAAAACTGTTTTTT
few - TRBJ2-7 TRBV3-1 CASRVGTEQYF TGTGCCTCCCGGGTCGGGACCGAGCAGTACTTC
- TRBD1 TRBJ1-2 TRBV5-1 CASSLGGQGSPGYTF TGCGCCAGCAGCTTGGGGGGACAGGGGTCGCCTGGCTACACCTTC
once TRBD2 TRBJ2-7 TRBV4-2 CASSQDAPSGGVEWYEQYF TGTGCCAGCAGCCAAGATGCCCCGAGCGGGGGGGTTGAATGGTACGAGCAGTACTTC
- - TRBJ1-2 TRBV3-1 CASSQDGRPSSYTF TGTGCCAGCAGCCAAGACGGCCGACCATCGAGCTACACCTTC
- - TRBJ2-4 TRBV11-2 CASSYTEQVYQTKRAKNIQYF TGTGCCAGCAGTTATACAGAGCAGGTCTATCAAACCAAGCGTGCCAAAAACATTCAGTACTTC
few - TRBJ1-1 TRBV27 CASSHGATEAFF TGTGCCAGCAGTCATGGGGCCACTGAAGCTTTCTTT
many - TRBJ2-7 TRBV18 CASSREPSPYEQYF TGTGCCAGCTCCCGCGAACCGAGTCCCTACGAGCAGTACTTC
few TRBD1 TRBJ2-7 TRBV24-1 CATSGTGTGGYEQYF TGTGCCACCAGTGGGACCGGGACAGGGGGCTACGAGCAGTACTTC
few - TRBJ1-2 TRBV29-1 CSVGGGEVGYGYTF TGCAGCGTTGGGGGTGGTGAGGTAGGCTATGGCTACACCTTC
- - TRBJ2-7 TRBV5-1 CASSPQDPSYEQYF TGCGCCAGCAGCCCCCAGGACCCTAGCTACGAGCAGTACTTC
- - TRBJ1-4 TRBV24-1 CATREKGTSHPTNEKLFF TGTGCCACCAGGGAAAAGGGGACTTCCCACCCAACTAATGAAAAACTGTTTTTT
- - TRBJ1-4 TRBV30 CAWTGRITNEKLFF TGTGCCTGGACAGGTCGTATAACTAATGAAAAACTGTTTTTT
many - TRBJ1-1 TRBV7-2 CASIPRPGGGGMNTEAFF TGTGCCAGCATCCCACGACCCGGGGGAGGGGGGATGAACACTGAAGCTTTCTTT
many TRBD2 TRBJ2-1 TRBV7-2 CASSSRGTTYNEQFF TGTGCCAGCAGCTCGCGGGGGACTACTTACAATGAGCAGTTCTTC
few TRBD2 TRBJ2-3 TRBV9 CASSVEAGGGGGTQYF TGTGCCAGCAGCGTAGAAGCGGGGGGTGGTGGGGGTACGCAGTATTTT
- - TRBJ2-7 TRBV2 CASTTGVLSEQYF TGTGCCAGCACAACAGGCGTCCTAAGCGAGCAGTACTTC